The 7 T cell receptor beta chains in this list originate from one sample, sequenced in a study of shared clonotypes between healthy human individuals. Only CD45RO-negative cells positively selected for CCR7 counted as naive CD8 cells, so terminally differentiated effector memory CD45RA+ cells were excluded. Sequencing used immunoSEQ multiplex PCR; TCRdb keeps in-frame clones, though not all of them. The table includes about 2 million clones, roughly 95% detected once. Specimen: naive CD8+ T cells sorted from blood. These receptors all come from a man between 18 and 29 years old in good health.

The chain couples TRBV10-1 to TRBJ2-1; D unclear. The CDR3 loop spans 13 amino acids. The V gene's germline CDR1 is WNHNN and CDR2 SYGVQD (reference sequence). V was trimmed by 5 bases and J by 13 bases, leaving 18 bases between them. The CDR3 region has the DNA TGCGCCAGCAGTTCTTCACCCCAACAGATTCAGTTCTTC. Translation: CASSSSPQQIQFF.

This clone appeared once. The J gene is TRBJ2-7, the V gene TRBV14, with D perhaps TRBD1 (6 bases). There are 17 residues in the CDR3. Per the germline V gene, CDR1 is SGHDN and CDR2 is FVKESK. Deletions cut 0 bases from V and 5 bases from J, with 20 bases between. Here the CDR3 reads CASSQEWAARGGDEQYF. The CDR3 DNA follows: TGTGCCAGCAGCCAAGAATGGGCAGCGAGAGGGGGAGACGAGCAGTACTTC.

This clone occurred once. Other DNA sequences in the sample encode the same CDR3. The CDR3 DNA reads TGTGCCAGCAGGTCGGGAACAGGGGTATTGGAGCAGTACTTC. Amino acids: CASRSGTGVLEQYF. This chain joins TRBV6-6 and TRBJ2-7; TRBD1 matches 7 bases. The V gene's germline CDR1 is MNHNY and CDR2 SVGAGI (reference sequence). Trimming removed 6 bases from V and 7 bases from J; junction bases left unmatched: 12. The CDR3 totals 14 residues.

The rearrangement joins TRBV5-1 to TRBJ2-6; 8 nucleotides match TRBD1. Germline V gives CDR1 SGHRS, CDR2 YFSETQ. Losses at the gene ends were 5 bases for V and 4 bases for J; bases not matched to a gene: 14. CDR3 length: 18 residues. CDR3 bases: TGCGCCAGCAGAATATCGGACAGGGTAGAATCCGGGGCCAACGTCCTGACTTTC. Protein: CASRISDRVESGANVLTF.

The J gene is TRBJ1-2, the V gene TRBV6-5, with a weak D call TRBD1 (5 bases). Trimming took 7 bases from V and 3 from J, leaving 15 bases between them. CDR3 length: 14 residues. Germline values: CDR1 MNHEY, CDR2 SVGAGI. The CDR3 is CASTALGGYYGYTF. The CDR3 nucleotides read TGTGCCAGCACCGCGTTGGGGGGGTACTATGGCTACACCTTC.

The chain links TRBV5-6 to TRBJ2-7; D might be TRBD2 (6 bases). Germline values: CDR1 SGHDT, CDR2 YYEEEE. Trimming took off 3 bases at V and 1 base at J, with 17 bases between the two ends. The length of the CDR3 is 16 residues. The CDR3 is CASSSLMGLRSYEQYF. CDR3 sequence (DNA): TGTGCCAGCAGCTCACTAATGGGACTCCGGTCCTACGAGCAGTACTTC.

V gene TRBV25-1 combines with J gene TRBJ1-2; D might be TRBD1 (5 bases). This CDR3 is 14 amino acids long. The V gene's germline CDR1 is MGHDK and CDR2 SYGVNS. Trimming removed 0 bases from V and 4 bases from J, with 9 bases in between. The CDR3: CASSEYGGGYGYTF. In DNA, the CDR3 is TGTGCCAGCAGTGAATACGGGGGGGGCTATGGCTACACCTTC.